This TCR beta chain derives from a study of follicular helper T cells after annual influenza vaccination (dated 2017 in TCRdb). Broadly, across the study: After each seasonal influenza vaccination, blood samples were collected on days 0, 7 and 28. The 2013-2014 samples were cryopreserved, while the 2015 samples were processed right after collection. To study recall of cTfh clones, some subjects were followed through successive annual vaccinations in the 2013-2014, 2014-2015 and 2015-2016 seasons. One week after vaccination, a second recruited cohort of roughly twelve subjects (Table S1) displayed a similar ICOS+CD38+ cTfh response. Multi-year samples were obtained from roughly 6 subjects, with two vaccination seasons covered for four subjects and three seasons covered for two subjects. Broader findings and caveats from the paper: With successive annual vaccinations, a recurrent oligoclonal ICOS+CD38+ cTfh response was recalled, and this response contained tetramer and AIM influenza-specific clonotypes. Day 7 ICOS+CD38+ clones were most often found later in ICOS-CD38- cTfh, suggesting that subset may serve as a memory reservoir. Productive TCRB sequences were recovered from only about 8.5-22% of analyzed cells, so rare clonotypes could not be sampled. In evaluating whether influenza clones were enriched, the possibility that the far larger non-cTfh compartments were undersampled could not be ruled out. ICOS+CD38+ cTfh clonality correlated with the frequency of that population, and its change correlated with the change in circulating plasmablast frequency.

Receptor libraries were prepared by the immunoSEQ multiplex PCR assay. Adaptive Biotechnologies handled the TCRB amplification, library preparation, sequencing and preliminary bioinformatics at Survey level resolution. From the authors' description of their analysis: Clonality was calculated in R as 1 minus normalized Shannon entropy, and the Gini index was calculated with the R package ineq. Overlap score was defined as the summed counts of shared sequences divided by the total counts of all sequences in both compared samples. Shared-clonotype significance used Fisher's exact test assuming a theoretical repertoire of 10^7 TCRB sequences. TCRdb re-hosts the immuneACCESS table, in-frame sequences only. Its copies lack some clones; in the studies checked, an unresolved V gene accounts for under half of them, and the cause for the rest is not known. Clone size and the V and J calls come from that table; the DNA yielded D and trimming. Recorded for this sample are about 10,000 clones; roughly four fifths of them occurred a single time. Approximately 0.78% of the sample belongs to the ten largest clones.

A single count supports this clone. The clone's antigen remains unknown. No much larger clone exists at a distance of one base, and base qualities are not known. This sample's time point label indicates: 2014-2015 season, 7 days after vaccination. Seasonal inactivated influenza vaccine (Fluvarix) was administered to adults, and sorted blood CD4 subsets were tracked by TCRB sequencing before and after vaccination. To be eligible, subjects had to be community-dwelling and could not have received an influenza vaccine during the previous 6 months. Influenza vaccine contraindications, substance abuse, HIV/AIDS, active malignancy, immunomodulatory medication and active illness such as respiratory infection were included among the exclusion criteria. At each time point, roughly 35 to 110 mL of blood was collected. Either Ficoll-Paque PLUS or SepMate separation was used to isolate PBMC. As a non-Tfh subset for comparison, CXCR5- memory CD4 T cells were sorted. Before DNA was extracted, the cell subsets were sorted from PBMC using a BD FACS Aria.

The CDR3 numbers 15 residues from cysteine through phenylalanine. This entry keeps only the CDR3 DNA: 45 bases, framed from base 1. The trim is 0 bases for V and 3 bases for J, with a gap of 12 bases between the germline ends. Based on the germline V gene, the CDR1 and CDR2 sequences are SGDLS and YYNGEE. This receptor was obtained from an adult who received the influenza vaccine. Recombination linked TRBV9 to TRBJ1-1; the D gene is possibly TRBD1, with 6 bases matching. The starting material was CXCR5- memory CD4+ T cells sorted from blood, obtained 7 days after influenza vaccination. This specimen's cell subset or site label, per the study, means: CXCR5- memory CD4 T cells. The sequenced DNA is TGTGCCAGCAGCGTAGGAGCCAGGGGAGACACTGAAGCTTTCTTT. Its translation is CASSVGARGDTEAFF.